Listed below are T cell receptor beta chains from one sample, sequenced in a study of technical replicates of blood from a handful of donors. TCRdb keeps only in-frame clones here, not all; method: immunoSEQ multiplex PCR. The sample holds roughly 69,000 clones, about 97% seen once. Sequenced material: T cells isolated from PBMCs. These receptors all come from a human donor in good health. The CDR3 runs from the conserved cysteine through the conserved F or W. Fields, in order: clone size, D gene, V gene, J gene, CDR3 DNA, CDR3 protein. A D gene is named only where the DNA matches it firmly. Size is omitted from some rows. Given values are once, few, many or a class for expanded clones.

.	TRBD1	TRBV5-4	TRBJ1-1	TGTGCCAGCAGCTTGGGTCGGGACAGGGATTCGACTGAAGCTTTCTTT	CASSLGRDRDSTEAFF
once	.	TRBV5-1	TRBJ2-3	TGCGCCAGCAGCTTTTCCGTGGATACGCAGTATTTT	CASSFSVDTQYF
.	.	TRBV28	TRBJ1-5	TGTGCCAGCAACCCGACAGATCGCTATAATCAGCCCCAGCATTTT	CASNPTDRYNQPQHF
.	.	TRBV5-4	TRBJ2-5	TGTGCCAGCAGCGGGTCTCCGGGGTACCAAGAGACCCAGTACTTC	CASSGSPGYQETQYF
.	TRBD2	TRBV4-1	TRBJ2-5	TGCGCCAGCAGCCACCATAGCGGGAGAACCCAAGAGACCCAGTACTTC	CASSHHSGRTQETQYF
.	TRBD2	TRBV7-8	TRBJ2-1	TGTGCCAGCAGCTTAGTGGGGACTAGCGGCTCCTACAATGAGCAGTTCTTC	CASSLVGTSGSYNEQFF
.	.	TRBV15	TRBJ1-2	TGTGCCACCAGCAGAGATGAGGCCAGGGAGGACTATGGCTACACCTTC	CATSRDEAREDYGYTF
.	.	TRBV30	TRBJ1-5	TGTGCCTGGAGTGTGTCGGGGGGAGGGCAGCCCCAGCATTTT	CAWSVSGGGQPQHF
.	.	TRBV7-9	TRBJ2-2	TGTGCCAGCAGCTATCTAATAGGGGAGCTGTTTTTT	CASSYLIGELFF
.	.	TRBV28	TRBJ2-3	TGTGCCAGCAGTTATGATCGAAATAGCATAAACGCAGATACGCAGTATTTT	CASSYDRNSINADTQYF
.	TRBD1	TRBV10-3	TRBJ2-7	TGTGCCATCAGTGCAGACAGGGGGTCATACGAGCAGTACTTC	CAISADRGSYEQYF
.	TRBD1	TRBV7-9	TRBJ1-2	TGTGCCAGCAGCTTAGTTTCCGGCAGGGGGCCACCTTACTATGGCTACACCTTC	CASSLVSGRGPPYYGYTF
.	.	TRBV19	TRBJ1-2	TGTGCCAGTAGTAATATCTACGGAGTGGGCTACACCTTC	CASSNIYGVGYTF
.	.	TRBV7-8	TRBJ1-1	TGTGCCAGCAGCTTAGCGGGAGGGGCGAATAAAGCTTTCTTT	CASSLAGGANKAFF
once	TRBD2	TRBV5-4	TRBJ2-1	TGTGCCAGCAGCACTAGCGGGAGGCTGTTAAATGAGCAGTTCTTC	CASSTSGRLLNEQFF
once	TRBD1	TRBV6-5	TRBJ2-3	TGTGCCAGCAGTTCTGACAGGGTAGACACAGATACGCAGTATTTT	CASSSDRVDTDTQYF
once	TRBD2	TRBV5-1	TRBJ2-3	TGCGCCAGCAGACTTCTGGGTAGCGGGGAGGATACGCAGTATTTT	CASRLLGSGEDTQYF
.	.	TRBV10-1	TRBJ1-1	TGCGCCAGCAGTGCCGGTAGTAAAGAAGCTTTCTTT	CASSAGSKEAFF
.	.	TRBV9	TRBJ2-7	TGTGCCAGCAGCGTAGGACACAGGGACGAGCAGTACTTC	CASSVGHRDEQYF
.	TRBD2	TRBV19	TRBJ2-7	TGTGCCAGTAGTATTTCGGGAGGGCCCTACGAGCAGTACTTC	CASSISGGPYEQYF
.	.	TRBV14	TRBJ2-7	TGTGCCAGCAGCCAGTATAGTGGGGAGTACGAGCAGTACTTC	CASSQYSGEYEQYF
.	TRBD1	TRBV10-3	TRBJ1-1	TGTGCCATCAGTGAGTCGGGACAGGGTGAGACTGAAGCTTTCTTT	CAISESGQGETEAFF
.	.	TRBV5-8	TRBJ2-5	TGTGCCAGCAGCCGCAGGGGTCCAGAGACCCAGTACTTC	CASSRRGPETQYF
.	TRBD2	TRBV5-4	TRBJ2-7	TGTGCCAGCAGCTTTCTAGCGGGAAACTACGAGCAGTACTTC	CASSFLAGNYEQYF
.	.	TRBV5-1	TRBJ2-2	TGCGCCAGCAGCTTACAGCTAAACACCGGGGAGCTGTTTTTT	CASSLQLNTGELFF
few	.	TRBV5-6	TRBJ1-1	TGTGCCAGCAGCCCGTACCTGGGACATACGAACACTGAAGCTTTCTTT	CASSPYLGHTNTEAFF
.	.	TRBV20-1	TRBJ2-7	TGCAGTGCTAGCAACAGGTACGAGCAGTACTTC	CSASNRYEQYF
.	.	TRBV6-1	TRBJ1-2	TGTGCCAGCAGTGTCACAGGCAACTATGGCTACACCTTC	CASSVTGNYGYTF
.	TRBD1	TRBV7-8	TRBJ1-1	TGTGCCAGCAGCTCAAGGACAGGGTCCTTGAGCACTGAAGCTTTCTTT	CASSSRTGSLSTEAFF
.	.	TRBV6-1	TRBJ2-3	TGTGCCAGCAGTGAAGCGAGCAAGCCAGATACGCAGTATTTT	CASSEASKPDTQYF
.	TRBD1	TRBV27	TRBJ1-2	TGTGCCAGCAGTTTATCTTTAGGGGGCAGCACCTTC	CASSLSLGGSTF
.	TRBD2	TRBV19	TRBJ2-6	TGTGCCAGTAGCCTATACCGGCCTAGCGGACGCTCTGGGGCCAACGTCCTGACTTTC	CASSLYRPSGRSGANVLTF
once	TRBD2	TRBV10-1	TRBJ2-7	TGCGCCAGCAGTGAGTCTGGGGGAGGGCCCTACGAGCAGTACTTC	CASSESGGGPYEQYF
.	.	TRBV5-1	TRBJ2-7	TGCGCCAGCAGCTTACCGACAGCCTCCTACGAGCAGTACTTC	CASSLPTASYEQYF
.	.	TRBV6-1	TRBJ1-5	TGTGCCAGCAGTGCAGACGGGATTAGCAATCAGCCCCAGCATTTT	CASSADGISNQPQHF
once	.	TRBV5-1	TRBJ1-5	TGCGCCAGCAGCAGACTACCAGGGGGCAATCAGCCCCAGCATTTT	CASSRLPGGNQPQHF
once	.	TRBV10-2	TRBJ1-1	TGCGCCAGCAGTGCAGGCTACACTGAAGCTTTCTTT	CASSAGYTEAFF
.	.	TRBV7-3	TRBJ1-1	TGTGCCAGCAGCTTAATGGACACCTCTGAAGCTTTCTTT	CASSLMDTSEAFF
.	.	TRBV6-5	TRBJ1-1	TGTGCCAGCAGCCCGGAGAACAACACTGAAGCTTTCTTT	CASSPENNTEAFF
.	.	TRBV19	TRBJ1-1	TGTGCCAGTAGTATTCGGGTGGAAACTGATGAAGCTTTCTTT	CASSIRVETDEAFF
.	.	TRBV9	TRBJ2-1	TGTGCCAGCAGACCTGGTGCAGGCTCCTACAATGAGCAGTTCTTC	CASRPGAGSYNEQFF
.	.	TRBV7-2	TRBJ2-2	TGTGCCAGCAGCCGAGCGGGTAAATCGAACACCGGGGAGCTGTTTTTT	CASSRAGKSNTGELFF
.	TRBD1	TRBV7-9	TRBJ2-5	TGTGCCAGCAGCCCCCGGGACAGGGATCAAGAGACCCAGTACTTC	CASSPRDRDQETQYF
.	.	TRBV5-1	TRBJ1-1	TGCGCCAGCAGCTTGGAACAGGATGAAGCTTTCTTT	CASSLEQDEAFF
few	.	TRBV27	TRBJ2-7	TGTGCCAGCAGTTCCTTCGACGAGCAGTACTTC	CASSSFDEQYF
.	.	TRBV27	TRBJ1-4	TGTGCCGCTGGTTTAGGGCGGGGTGAAAAACTGTTTTTT	CAAGLGRGEKLFF
.	TRBD2	TRBV30	TRBJ2-7	TGTGCCTGGAGTGTAAGGCTAGCGGGCGACTACGAGCAGTACTTC	CAWSVRLAGDYEQYF
few	TRBD1	TRBV7-7	TRBJ2-7	TGTGCTAGCAGCCACAAATCTGCCCCGGGACAGGGTCTCTACGAGCAGTACTTC	CASSHKSAPGQGLYEQYF
.	TRBD2	TRBV19	TRBJ2-7	TGTGCCAGTACCCCGGGACTAGCGGGACTAAGCTCCTACGAGCAGTACTTC	CASTPGLAGLSSYEQYF
once	TRBD1	TRBV29-1	TRBJ1-2	TGCAGCGCCAGGACAGGGAGTGATTATGGCTACACCTTC	CSARTGSDYGYTF
.	.	TRBV6-1	TRBJ2-4	TGTGCCAGCAGGGTAGGGAGTGTTAATGACATTCAGTACTTC	CASRVGSVNDIQYF
.	TRBD1	TRBV27	TRBJ1-2	TGTGCCAGCAGTAAGACCGGGACAGGGGACTATGGCTACACCTTC	CASSKTGTGDYGYTF